The clone carrying this T cell receptor beta chain occurred a few times. Its specificity is unknown. This entry comes from a study of T cells after yellow fever vaccination. Study results and caveats: Abundant clonotypes from the bulk population could contaminate FACS-sorted repertoires.

The germline gives CDR1 SGHNT, CDR2 YYREEE (reference sequence). V lost 6 bases to trimming and J lost 7 bases; unmatched junction nucleotides: 11. This CDR3 has 15 amino acids. Via MiXCR, TCRdb re-called the 5' RACE reads, giving one row per CDR3 protein. The sample holds some 560,000 distinct CDR3 sequences, under 25% seen once. V usage is TRBV5-4 and J usage is TRBJ2-1, with 9 bases that match TRBD1. The sample in question was PBMCs, obtained 15 days after the yellow fever booster vaccination. This TCR derives from a man aged 25-45 years who received the YFV17D yellow fever vaccine. CDR3 coding DNA: TGTGCCAGCAATCAACCGGGACAGGGCCCTAATGAGCAGTTCTTC. Residues: CASNQPGQGPNEQFF.